What follows describes a single T cell receptor beta chain. This sample is drawn from a study of blood T cells in healthy people across ages. Primed by a sample-barcoded 5' primer and a J-beta primer mix, a second PCR proceeded for about 6 to 12 cycles. From each sample, at least 3 million paired-end reads containing CDR3 were obtained. TCRdb reprocessed the 5' RACE reads with MiXCR, giving one entry per CDR3 protein. The sample records about 1.4 million distinct CDR3 sequences, approximately 59% being singletons. The junction had 8 bases not matched to a gene; V was cut back by 2 bases and J by 6 bases. The CDR3 is 15 amino acids. CDR1 is SGHTA, CDR2 FQGNSA, per germline. Extracted total RNA amounted to at least 5.5 micrograms for each sample.

The J gene is TRBJ2-7, the V gene TRBV7-2; the match to TRBD2 covers 9 bases. Sequencing used blood. The TCR comes from a man in his late teens or twenties in good health. The CDR3 region is CASSLNGGRAAEQYF. As DNA, the CDR3 is TGTGCCAGCAGCTTAAACGGCGGGAGGGCCGCCGAGCAGTACTTC.